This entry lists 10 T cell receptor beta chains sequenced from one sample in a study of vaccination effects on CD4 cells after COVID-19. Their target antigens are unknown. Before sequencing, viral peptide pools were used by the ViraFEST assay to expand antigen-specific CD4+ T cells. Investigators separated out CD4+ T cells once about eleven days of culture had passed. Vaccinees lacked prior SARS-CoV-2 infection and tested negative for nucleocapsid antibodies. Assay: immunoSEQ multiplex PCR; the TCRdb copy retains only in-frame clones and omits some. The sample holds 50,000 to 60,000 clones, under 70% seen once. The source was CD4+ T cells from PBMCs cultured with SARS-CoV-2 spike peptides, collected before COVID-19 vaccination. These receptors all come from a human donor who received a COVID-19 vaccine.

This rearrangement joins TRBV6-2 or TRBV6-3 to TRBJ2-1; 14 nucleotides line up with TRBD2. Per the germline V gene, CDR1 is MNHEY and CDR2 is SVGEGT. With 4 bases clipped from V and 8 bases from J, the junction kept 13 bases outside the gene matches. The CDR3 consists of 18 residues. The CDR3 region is CASSFGIATSGGADEQFF. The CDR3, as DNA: TGTGCCAGCAGTTTTGGCATTGCGACTAGCGGGGGGGCCGATGAGCAGTTCTTC.

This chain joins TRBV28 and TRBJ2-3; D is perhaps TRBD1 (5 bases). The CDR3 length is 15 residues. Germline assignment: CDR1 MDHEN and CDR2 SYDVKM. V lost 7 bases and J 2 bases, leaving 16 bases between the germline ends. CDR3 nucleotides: TGTGCCAGCAAAATCCCCTCGGACACCACAGATACGCAGTATTTT. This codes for CASKIPSDTTDTQYF.

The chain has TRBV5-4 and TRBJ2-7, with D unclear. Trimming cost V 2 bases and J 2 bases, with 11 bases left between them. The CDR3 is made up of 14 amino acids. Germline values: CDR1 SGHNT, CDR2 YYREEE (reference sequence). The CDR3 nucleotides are TGTGCCAGCAGCTTCTCCGGGCCACCCTACGAGCAGTACTTC. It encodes CASSFSGPPYEQYF. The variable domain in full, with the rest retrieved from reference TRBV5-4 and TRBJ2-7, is ETGVTQSPTHLIKTRGQQVTLRCSSQSGHNTVSWYQQALGQGPQFIFQYYREEENGRGNFPPRFSGLQFPNYSSELNVNALELDDSALYLCASSFSGPPYEQYFGPGTRLTVT.

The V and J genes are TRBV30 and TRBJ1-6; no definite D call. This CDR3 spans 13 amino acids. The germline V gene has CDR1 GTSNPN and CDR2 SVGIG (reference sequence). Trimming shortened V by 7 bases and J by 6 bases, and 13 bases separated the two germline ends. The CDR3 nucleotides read TGTGCCTTCGGCGGGCAGACTAATTCACCCCTCCACTTT. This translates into CAFGGQTNSPLHF.

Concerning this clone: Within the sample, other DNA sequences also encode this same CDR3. Written as DNA, the CDR3 is TGTGCCAGCAGTTTAACAGGGGCCTACGAGCAGTACTTC. Translated, it gives CASSLTGAYEQYF. This chain joins TRBV12-3 or TRBV12-4 and TRBJ2-7; 7 bases line up with TRBD1. This CDR3 is 13 amino acids long. Trimming at V came to 2 bases and at J to 2 bases, leaving 0 bases not matched to a gene.

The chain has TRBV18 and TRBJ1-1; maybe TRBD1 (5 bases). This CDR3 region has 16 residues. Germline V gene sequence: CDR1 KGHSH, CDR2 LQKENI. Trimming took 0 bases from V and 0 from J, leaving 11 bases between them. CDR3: CASSPPRGRMNTEAFF. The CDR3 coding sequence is TGTGCCAGCTCACCACCCCGGGGGAGAATGAACACTGAAGCTTTCTTT.

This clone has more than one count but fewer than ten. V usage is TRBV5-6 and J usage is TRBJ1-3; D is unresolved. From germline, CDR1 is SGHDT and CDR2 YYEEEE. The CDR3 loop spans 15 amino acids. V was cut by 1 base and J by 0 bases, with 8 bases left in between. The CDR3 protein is CASSLLAVSGNTIYF. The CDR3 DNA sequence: TGTGCCAGCAGCTTGCTGGCGGTCTCTGGAAACACCATATATTTT.

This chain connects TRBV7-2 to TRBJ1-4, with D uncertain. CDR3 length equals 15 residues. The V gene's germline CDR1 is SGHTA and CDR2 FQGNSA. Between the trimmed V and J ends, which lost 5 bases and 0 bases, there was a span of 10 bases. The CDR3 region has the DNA TGTGCCAGCAGCCTAACGGGCGCAACTAATGAAAAACTGTTTTTT. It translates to CASSLTGATNEKLFF.

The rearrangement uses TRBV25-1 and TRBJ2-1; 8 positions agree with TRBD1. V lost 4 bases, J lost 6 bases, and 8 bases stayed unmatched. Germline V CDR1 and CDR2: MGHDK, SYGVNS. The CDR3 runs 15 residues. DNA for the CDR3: TGTGCCAGCAGTGTCCAGGGGGCCCAAACCAATGAGCAGTTCTTC. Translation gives CASSVQGAQTNEQFF.

CDR3 region: CASSQERSSYNEQFF. The CDR3 DNA follows: TGTGCCAGTAGTCAGGAGCGGAGCTCCTACAATGAGCAGTTCTTC. The V and J genes are TRBV19 and TRBJ2-1; TRBD2 might be the D (5 bases). CDR3 length: 15 amino acids. CDR1 and CDR2 (germline): LNHDA, SQIVND (reference sequence). V was pared by 5 bases and J by 0 bases, with 11 bases between.